What follows is one T cell receptor beta chain and its context. Its antigen is as yet unknown. The V gene end was trimmed by 4 bases and the J gene end by 2 bases; junction bases not matched to a gene: 18. Germline V CDR1 and CDR2: LGHDT, YNNKEL (reference sequence). This CDR3 contains 21 residues. The individuals who served as donors were healthy Caucasians living in Russia, aged roughly 6 to 95. The data derive from a study of blood T cells in healthy people across ages. Using a J-beta primer mix together with a sample-barcoded 5' primer, a second PCR was run for roughly 7 to 12 cycles. MiXCR was run by TCRdb on the 5' RACE reads, yielding one entry per CDR3 protein. The sample shows fewer than 600,000 distinct CDR3 sequences, about 27% of them seen only once. Findings and limits, study-wide: Long-lived donors carried more naive CD4+ cells and greater diversity than aged donors.

This sample also appeared in a second study, on T cells of mothers and their children. From that second work: The donor cohort consisted of three healthy Caucasian mothers and their six children. Related mother-child pairs shared slightly more overlap than unrelated pairs, but the difference was non-significant.

Source material: blood. The TCR sequence derives from a boy between 2 and 10 years old in good health. The rearrangement links TRBV3-1 to TRBJ2-7; TRBD2 aligns across 15 bases. The CDR3 nucleotides read TGTGCCAGCAGCCGAGCAGACCCGGGACTAGCGGGAGGTCTATCTCCCTACGAGCAGTACTTC. Encoded protein: CASSRADPGLAGGLSPYEQYF.